Listed below are T cell receptor beta chains from one sample, sequenced in a study of blood T cells in healthy people across ages. TCRdb fed the 5' RACE reads into MiXCR, producing one record per CDR3 protein. In the table there are more than 750,000 distinct CDR3 sequences, 25% to 35% of which are singletons. The data also belong to a second study, concerning T cells of mothers and their children.

The sequencing input was blood. These receptors originate from a woman aged 40 to 50 in good health. CDR3s include the opening cysteine and the closing phenylalanine or tryptophan.

CDR3 | V
CASSLAGSGESYEQYF | TRBV7-2
CSAKNRGQDYEQYF | TRBV20-1
CASSSYGQGENQPQHF | TRBV5-8
CSASRGSNSNQPQHF | TRBV20-1
CASSSNGYTF | TRBV28
CSVEDRARQGVSYEQYF | TRBV29-1
CASSLDLGGKETQYF | TRBV9
CASSLAPGQGAYEQYF | TRBV5-5
CASTPNAGAVEGYTF | TRBV5-1
CASSAGLAANNEQFF | TRBV6-5
CATSKGGYAGQPQHF | TRBV15
CASSSAGSYEQYF | TRBV5-6
CASGQGTYGYTF | TRBV28
CASSLSQTLYGYTF | TRBV27
CATSDRTGGKDTQYF | TRBV24-1
CASSSLAGIQETQYF | TRBV5-1
CASSPQGFGVTDTQYF | TRBV28
CASSSSGEGNQPQHF | TRBV7-9
CASSHRNTGERFF | TRBV3-1
CASSEIQGARTGELFF | TRBV2
CASSVYGGDSYNEQFF | TRBV5-1
CAGSYSGDRGDGYTF | TRBV11-2
CASSQDPRAGGTEAFF | TRBV4-2
CASSPAGIGYGYTF | TRBV5-1
CSACPIQGGIVNEQYF | TRBV20-1
CSARDDTPTQYF | TRBV20-1
CASNLEGQGYEQYF | TRBV7-3
CASSLRPEGQSLMISYEQYF | TRBV28
CSVLEGRDTQYF | TRBV29-1
CASSQSLSGAGYQETQYF | TRBV4-3
CASSFGPDEQYF | TRBV6-2/TRBV6-3
CASSLGGLASNEQFF | TRBV11-2
CASSLVGGVQEQYF | TRBV11-2
CASSEQGPYEQYF | TRBV2
CASRLQVPTEAFF | TRBV6-5
CASTGHRNSPLHF | TRBV28
CASSRGINTGELFF | TRBV7-7
CASSYTANEQFF | TRBV27
CASSILGTGAYNEQFF | TRBV9
CASSMSSSYNEQFF | TRBV19
CASSSTGDKETQYF | TRBV5-1
CATSRRRGGETQYF | TRBV15
CASSGGTIGDEKLFF | TRBV9
CASSLWTGGNTIYF | TRBV12-3/TRBV12-4
CASSLGEHNSPLHF | TRBV5-1
CATRPGTSDAEAFF | TRBV24-1
CASGPLWDNEQFF | TRBV12-3/TRBV12-4
CASSPLGRSNYGYTF | TRBV5-1